These 6 T cell receptor beta chains came from one sample sequenced in a study of neoadjuvant anti-PD-1 for oral cavity cancer. Repertoires were generated with immunoSEQ multiplex PCR, while TCRdb's copy carries only in-frame clones and drops some. This sample has roughly 14,000 clones, with about 70% found just once. The input for sequencing was PBMCs, taken before nivolumab (anti-PD-1) treatment. These receptors were collected from a person between 40 and 85 years old with oral cavity squamous cell carcinoma.

The V call is TRBV11-2, the J call TRBJ2-1, with TRBD1 matching over 7 bases. From germline, CDR1 is SGHAT and CDR2 FQNNGV. This CDR3 comprises 14 residues. With 4 bases clipped from V and 6 bases from J, the junction kept 6 bases outside the gene matches. DNA for the CDR3: TGTGCCAGCAGCTCAAGACAGGGAACCAATGAGCAGTTCTTC. This codes for CASSSRQGTNEQFF. Combining the CDR3 with reference TRBV11-2 and TRBJ2-1 gives the whole variable domain EAGVAQSPRYKIIEKRQSVAFWCNPISGHATLYWYQQILGQGPKLLIQFQNNGVVDDSQLPKDRFSAERLKGVDSTLKIQPAKLEDSAVYLCASSSRQGTNEQFFGPGTRLTVL.

The chain is built from TRBV19 and TRBJ2-2; 8 bases match TRBD1. Germline V CDR1 and CDR2: LNHDA, SQIVND (reference sequence). This CDR3 region has 15 residues. V lost 5 bases, J lost 4 bases, and 6 bases stayed unmatched. CDR3 region: CASSAIRGRTGELFF. CDR3 sequence (DNA): TGTGCCAGTAGTGCGATCAGGGGGCGCACCGGGGAGCTGTTTTTT.

This clone was picked up a small number of times. This chain connects TRBV4-1 to TRBJ2-1; D gene uncertain. The V end lost 3 bases, the J end lost 1 base, and 4 bases lay between the germline ends. CDR1 MGHRA and CDR2 YSYEKL come from the germline V gene. The CDR3 sequence is 13 residues long. Here the CDR3 DNA reads TGCGCCAGCAGCCAGATTTCCTACAATGAGCAGTTCTTC. Encoded protein: CASSQISYNEQFF.

The V gene is TRBV5-8, the J gene TRBJ2-6, with D uncertain. V was pared by 0 bases and J by 4 bases, with 5 bases between. The germline CDR1 and CDR2 sequences are SGHTS and YDEGEE. The CDR3 totals 14 residues. CDR3 in DNA: TGTGCCAGCAGCTTGGAGCCAGGGGCCAACGTCCTGACTTTC. Amino acid sequence: CASSLEPGANVLTF.

This chain uses TRBV5-4 with TRBJ1-4; D is possibly TRBD1 (6 bases). Trimming took 2 bases from V and 3 from J, leaving 11 bases between them. The length of the CDR3 is 15 residues. Germline CDR1 is SGHNT and CDR2 is YYREEE (reference sequence). In nucleotides, the CDR3 is TGTGCCAGCAGCTTACAGGGCTTTGCTAATGAAAAACTGTTTTTT. Protein product: CASSLQGFANEKLFF. Combining the CDR3 with reference TRBV5-4 and TRBJ1-4 gives the whole variable domain ETGVTQSPTHLIKTRGQQVTLRCSSQSGHNTVSWYQQALGQGPQFIFQYYREEENGRGNFPPRFSGLQFPNYSSELNVNALELDDSALYLCASSLQGFANEKLFFGSGTQLSVL.

This clone was picked up a small number of times. The chain joins TRBV18 to TRBJ1-5, with D perhaps matching TRBD1 (6 bases). Germline V gene data show CDR1 as KGHSH and CDR2 as LQKENI. The CDR3 runs 18 residues. Trimming removed 3 bases at V and 4 bases at J, with 22 bases between. In DNA, the CDR3 is TGTGCCAGCTCACCGCTTCCGGGGGGCGCAGGCGTAAATCAGCCCCAGCATTTT. Translation gives CASSPLPGGAGVNQPQHF.